This passage covers 20 T cell receptor beta chains from one sample sequenced in a study of blood T cell repertoires in COVID-19. The protocol was immunoSEQ multiplex PCR, while the TCRdb copy is restricted to in-frame clones and leaves out a portion. Among around 180,000 clones listed, roughly 70% were seen once. Material: peripheral blood. These receptor sequences come from a woman of 80 years or more with acute or convalescent COVID-19.

The chain links TRBV18 to TRBJ1-1; D gene uncertain. Trimming took off 0 bases at V and 5 bases at J, with 7 bases between the two ends. The CDR3 runs 13 residues. In germline, CDR1 is KGHSH, CDR2 LQKENI. CDR3 nucleotide sequence: TGTGCCAGCTCACCACCGGAGCGGACTGAAGCTTTCTTT. The encoded protein is CASSPPERTEAFF.

This clone was seen just once. For the CDR3, the DNA is TGTGCCAGCAGCAACATTACAAGCGGGAGGGGAATCGGGGAGCTGTTTTTT. It is translated as CASSNITSGRGIGELFF. V usage is TRBV21-1 and J usage is TRBJ2-2; TRBD2 is taken as the D call from the table, unchecked against the DNA. TRBV21-1 is an annotated pseudogene. The CDR3 runs 17 residues.

The rearrangement links TRBV30 to TRBJ2-7, with TRBD1 matching over 7 bases. The CDR3 runs to 13 residues. V shed 0 bases, J shed 5 bases, and the junction held 4 bases outside the gene matches. CDR1 and CDR2 from the germline V gene are GTSNPN and SVGIG (reference sequence). In nucleotides, the CDR3 is TGTGCCTGGAGTGTAAGACAGGGCAACGAGCAGTACTTC. It codes for CAWSVRQGNEQYF.

The V gene is TRBV11-2, the J gene TRBJ2-5; D remains unclear. Germline assignment: CDR1 SGHAT and CDR2 FQNNGV. The CDR3 loop spans 12 amino acids. V was shortened by 6 bases and J by 7 bases, with 12 bases between the two germline ends. CDR3 sequence reads: CASSLPSGTQYF. Written as DNA, the CDR3 is TGTGCCAGCAGTTTACCCTCAGGGACCCAGTACTTC.

The gene calls are TRBV5-4 and TRBJ2-3, with a weak D call TRBD2 (5 bases). Germline assignment: CDR1 SGHNT and CDR2 YYREEE (reference sequence). V lost 3 bases, J lost 0 bases, and 11 bases lay in between. The CDR3 loop spans 15 amino acids. In nucleotides, the CDR3 is TGTGCCAGCAGCTCCTTAGCGCAGAGCACAGATACGCAGTATTTT. It translates to CASSSLAQSTDTQYF.

The chain carries TRBV5-6 and TRBJ1-2, with D perhaps TRBD1 (5 bases). Between the trimmed V and J ends, which lost 4 bases and 6 bases, there was a span of 19 bases. The germline gives CDR1 SGHDT, CDR2 YYEEEE. The CDR3 runs to 15 residues. The CDR3 DNA reads TGTGCCAGCAGCGAAGGAGCCGGGACTTACCATGGCTACACCTTC. It codes for CASSEGAGTYHGYTF.

Only a few counts were recorded for this clone. The J gene is TRBJ2-7, the V gene TRBV5-1, with 8 bases that match TRBD1. This CDR3 has 15 residues. V lost 0 bases and J lost 2; bases outside the gene matches: 4. Germline assignment: CDR1 SGHRS and CDR2 YFSETQ. Here the CDR3 DNA reads TGCGCCAGCAGCTTGGACGGGACAGGCACCTACGAGCAGTACTTC. Translated, it gives CASSLDGTGTYEQYF.

The rearrangement links TRBV10-1 to TRBJ1-1; no reliable D call. The CDR3 has 13 residues. V shed 0 bases and J shed 10 bases, with 12 bases lying between them. Germline CDR1 is WNHNN and CDR2 is SYGVQD (reference sequence). The CDR3 region is CASSESAVAGAFF. The DNA for the CDR3 is TGCGCCAGCAGTGAGTCTGCGGTAGCGGGAGCTTTCTTT.

The chain carries TRBV14 and TRBJ2-6; 7 nucleotides align to TRBD1. J was trimmed by 0 bases and V by 0 bases; bases with no gene match: 11. CDR1 is SGHDN, CDR2 FVKESK, per germline. The CDR3 is 20 residues long. Written as DNA, the CDR3 is TGTGCCAGCAGCCAAGATCAGGGACAGAAAAGCCACTCTGGGGCCAACGTCCTGACTTTC. Translation gives CASSQDQGQKSHSGANVLTF.

This clone has only one observation. This rearrangement joins TRBV5-1 to TRBJ1-6; 11 bases align to TRBD1. With V trimmed by 0 bases and J by 5 bases, 4 bases remained unmatched. Germline lookup yields CDR1 SGHRS and CDR2 YFSETQ. The CDR3 totals 17 residues. CDR3 region: CASSLAGQGADNSPLHF. CDR3 bases: TGCGCCAGCAGCTTGGCAGGACAGGGGGCGGATAATTCACCCCTCCACTTT.

The V call is TRBV28, the J call TRBJ1-2, with D possibly matching TRBD1 (5 bases). Between the trimmed V and J ends, which lost 2 bases and 6 bases, there was a span of 13 bases. Germline-derived CDR1 and CDR2 are MDHEN and SYDVKM. The CDR3 length is 14 residues. The CDR3 reads CASSLGAVHDGYTF. The CDR3 DNA is TGTGCCAGCAGTTTAGGGGCAGTGCATGATGGCTACACCTTC.

V and J are TRBV27 and TRBJ2-5; maybe TRBD1 (5 bases). This CDR3 has 16 amino acids. The V and J ends lost 1 base and 0 bases respectively, with 12 bases between them. Germline V lookup: CDR1 MNHEY, CDR2 SMNVEV (reference sequence). CDR3 coding DNA: TGTGCCAGCAGTTTATATCGTGGGGCGGACCAAGAGACCCAGTACTTC. It yields the protein CASSLYRGADQETQYF.

This clone has only one observation. J is TRBJ1-1 and V is TRBV2; TRBD1 might be the D (6 bases). The V end lost 11 bases, the J end lost 1 base, and 8 bases lay between the germline ends. CDR1 SNHLY and CDR2 FYNNEI come from the germline V gene. This CDR3 comprises 11 residues. The CDR3 protein is CAQGRNTEAFF. The CDR3 bases are TGTGCCCAGGGGAGGAACACTGAAGCTTTCTTT. The full variable domain, completed using reference TRBV2 and TRBJ1-1, is EPEVTQTPSHQVTQMGQEVILRCVPISNHLYFYWYRQILGQKVEFLVSFYNNEISEKSEIFDDQFSVERPDGSNFTLKIRSTKLEDSAMYFCAQGRNTEAFFGQGTRLTVV.

The V and J genes are TRBV19 and TRBJ2-1; 7 bases fit TRBD1. V was pared by 5 bases and J by 5 bases, with 6 bases of the junction left unmatched. This CDR3 is 14 amino acids long. The germline gives CDR1 LNHDA, CDR2 SQIVND (reference sequence). Written as DNA, the CDR3 is TGTGCCAGTAGTTTCGCCGGGACAGACAATGAGCAGTTCTTC. This gives the protein CASSFAGTDNEQFF. Complete variable domain (other parts from reference TRBV19 and TRBJ2-1): DGGITQSPKYLFRKEGQNVTLSCEQNLNHDAMYWYRQDPGQGLRLIYYSQIVNDFQKGDIAEGYSVSREKKESFPLTVTSAQKNPTAFYLCASSFAGTDNEQFFGPGTRLTVL.

The V gene is TRBV5-1, the J gene TRBJ2-1; 11 bases match TRBD2. Germline V CDR1 and CDR2: SGHRS, YFSETQ. Trimming removed 3 bases from V and 4 bases from J; junction bases left unmatched: 6. This CDR3 region has 16 residues. The CDR3 loop reads CASSSAGTSGYNEQFF. In DNA, the CDR3 is TGCGCCAGCAGCTCTGCCGGGACTAGCGGATACAATGAGCAGTTCTTC. The full variable domain, its missing parts supplied by reference TRBV5-1 and TRBJ2-1, is KAGVTQTPRYLIKTRGQQVTLSCSPISGHRSVSWYQQTPGQGLQFLFEYFSETQRNKGNFPGRFSGRQFSNSRSEMNVSTLELGDSALYLCASSSAGTSGYNEQFFGPGTRLTVL.

This clone was found a few times. The CDR3 DNA follows: TGTGCCAGCAGCCAAGATAAGTGGACAGGGGGGAACGGGGAGCTGTTTTTT. It specifies CASSQDKWTGGNGELFF. The rearrangement links TRBV3-1 (or the pseudogene TRBV3-2) to TRBJ2-2; 10 nucleotides line up with TRBD1. V was pared by 0 bases and J by 7 bases, with 8 bases of the junction left unmatched. Germline V gene sequence: CDR1 LGHDT, CDR2 YNNKEL (reference sequence). This CDR3 has 17 residues.

This clone showed up just once. The chain carries TRBV3-1 (or the pseudogene TRBV3-2) and TRBJ1-6; 7 bases match TRBD1. The CDR3 is 15 residues long. The germline gives CDR1 LGHDT, CDR2 YNNKEL (reference sequence). V lost 0 bases and J lost 12; bases outside the gene matches: 8. The CDR3 region is CASSQDLAGGLPLHF. The CDR3 DNA sequence: TGTGCCAGCAGCCAAGATTTGGCAGGGGGTTTACCCCTCCACTTT.

This chain links TRBV20-1 with TRBJ2-7, with D tentatively TRBD2 (6 bases). V lost 3 bases and J lost 3, with 15 bases in between. CDR1 and CDR2 from the germline V gene are DFQATT and SNEGSKA (reference sequence). The CDR3 is made up of 14 amino acids. CDR3 nucleotide sequence: TGCAGTGCTAGTCCGGCGGGGACCTTCTACGAGCAGTACTTC. Translating it yields CSASPAGTFYEQYF.

This clone was seen only once. The chain links TRBV6-6 to TRBJ1-6; 8 positions match TRBD1. Germline-derived CDR1 and CDR2 are MNHNY and SVGAGI (reference sequence). The trim removed 5 bases at V and 7 bases at J, leaving 4 bases unmatched. The CDR3 is 14 residues long. The CDR3 reads CASSTDRGNSPLHF. The DNA of the CDR3 is TGTGCCAGCAGTACCGACAGGGGAAATTCACCCCTCCACTTT.

The chain couples TRBV7-9 to TRBJ2-2; D is unresolved. This CDR3 has 14 amino acids. V shed 8 bases and J shed 1 base, with 11 bases lying between them. Germline CDR1 SEHNR, CDR2 FQNEAQ (reference sequence). The CDR3 DNA is TGTGCCAGCCGCCCAGAGGTGAACACCGGGGAGCTGTTTTTT. Protein product: CASRPEVNTGELFF.